The 24 T cell receptor beta chains below come from one sample, sequenced in a study of T cells in Graves' hyperthyroidism and ophthalmopathy. RNA transcripts provided the source from which TCR beta CDR3 regions were amplified. In the first-round RT-PCR of the TCR CDR3, the HTBI primer set was used. Each CDR3 protein is one row after TCRdb ran MiXCR on the multiplex PCR reads. This sample has about 300,000 distinct CDR3 sequences; roughly a fifth occur once, and the top ten carry approximately 37%. Sequenced material: blood. These receptors were taken from a man aged 50 or older with Graves' ophthalmopathy.

The sample holds many counts of this clonotype. The V and J genes are TRBV27 and TRBJ2-3; 8 nucleotides align to TRBD2. There are 15 residues in the CDR3. V was pared by 6 bases and J by 2 bases, with 7 bases of the junction left unmatched. The V gene's germline CDR1 is MNHEY and CDR2 SMNVEV (reference sequence). CDR3 loop: CASRSGRTNTDTQYF. The CDR3 region has the DNA TGTGCCAGCAGGAGCGGGAGAACCAACACAGATACGCAGTATTTT.

The sample holds a few counts of this clonotype. The J gene is TRBJ1-2, the V gene TRBV4-2; tentative D call: TRBD1 (6 bases). V was cut by 2 bases and J by 8 bases, with 21 bases left in between. In germline, CDR1 is LGHNA, CDR2 YNFKEQ. This CDR3 region has 16 residues. In DNA form, the CDR3 reads TGTGCCAGCAGCCAACCCCAAGGGGGGGAAGCGGACGGCTACACCTTC. It is translated as CASSQPQGGEADGYTF.

The sample holds a few counts of this clonotype. This chain connects TRBV30 to TRBJ1-3; D ambiguous. The CDR3 runs 14 residues. With 2 bases removed from V and 0 bases from J, the gap between germline ends came to 8 bases. Germline V gene lookup returns CDR1 GTSNPN and CDR2 SVGIG (reference sequence). The CDR3 loop is CAWSSWGSGNTIYF. The CDR3 DNA reads as TGTGCCTGGAGTTCCTGGGGCTCTGGAAACACCATATATTTT.

This clonotype was observed once. This may come from a read error, since a much larger clone is one base off. V and J are TRBV20-1 and TRBJ2-7; no clear D gene. Germline V gene sequence: CDR1 DFQATT, CDR2 SNEGSKA (reference sequence). The CDR3 runs to 13 residues. V gave up 3 bases and J gave up 3 bases, with 12 bases separating them. CDR3 DNA sequence: TGCAGTGCTAGGGCGAGACTCGACTACGAGCAGTACTTC. Translating gives CSARARLDYEQYF.

A single count supports this clonotype. The chain links TRBV6-1 to TRBJ1-4, with TRBD1 identical over 12 bases. The junction had 9 bases not matched to a gene; V was cut back by 2 bases and J by 2 bases. The CDR3 runs 19 residues. The germline gives CDR1 MNHNS, CDR2 SASEGT. The CDR3 DNA reads as TGTGCCAGCAGTGAATGGGGACAGGGGGCTCTTTCGACTAATGAAAAACTGTTTTTT. Translated, it gives CASSEWGQGALSTNEKLFF.

This clonotype was seen at least ten times. The chain uses TRBV2 and TRBJ2-7; D may correspond to TRBD1 or TRBD2 (6 bases each). The germline V gene encodes CDR1 SNHLY and CDR2 FYNNEI. This CDR3 contains 14 residues. V was clipped by 1 base and J by 5 bases, with 12 bases between them. The CDR3: CASSEEGGLDEQYF. The CDR3 DNA sequence: TGTGCCAGCAGTGAAGAAGGGGGGCTCGACGAGCAGTACTTC.

V gene TRBV7-9 combines with J gene TRBJ2-1; D possibly corresponds to TRBD1 (5 bases). Germline V gene data show CDR1 as SEHNR and CDR2 as FQNEAQ (reference sequence). This CDR3 has 16 residues. The V end was cut by 1 base, the J end by 8 bases, with 18 bases between. This CDR3 reads CASSLVGVRVIDEQFF. CDR3 in DNA: TGTGCCAGCAGCTTAGTTGGCGTCAGGGTTATAGATGAGCAGTTCTTC.

The chain carries TRBV30 and TRBJ2-2; weak D call: TRBD1 (9 bases). Germline CDR1 and CDR2: GTSNPN and SVGIG (reference sequence). V was shortened by 2 bases and J by 7 bases, with 20 bases between the two germline ends. This CDR3 region has 16 residues. CDR3: CAWSRGGQGLHGELFF. The CDR3 bases are TGTGCCTGGAGTCGGGGGGGACAGGGCCTGCACGGGGAGCTGTTTTTT.

The rearrangement uses TRBV19 and TRBJ2-1; TRBD2 aligns across 10 bases. The germline CDR1 and CDR2 sequences are LNHDA and SQIVND (reference sequence). The V gene end was trimmed by 3 bases and the J gene end by 9 bases; junction bases not matched to a gene: 8. This CDR3 has 15 residues. This CDR3 is CASSISAGGRSEQFF. The CDR3 region has the DNA TGTGCCAGTAGTATTTCAGCGGGGGGGAGAAGTGAGCAGTTCTTC.

V and J are TRBV9 and TRBJ2-1, with 10 bases that match TRBD2. The germline V gene has CDR1 SGDLS and CDR2 YYNGEE. V gave up 4 bases and J gave up 0 bases; unmatched junction bases: 10. The length of the CDR3 is 18 residues. The CDR3 spells CASSREAGGRSSYNEQFF. The CDR3 coding sequence is TGTGCCAGCAGCCGAGAAGCGGGAGGGCGGAGCTCCTACAATGAGCAGTTCTTC.

This clonotype was detected ten times or more. The chain joins TRBV5-1 to TRBJ1-1, with a tentative D call TRBD1 (5 bases). The ends were cut back, 4 bases at V and 2 bases at J, with 18 bases in the middle. There are 16 residues in the CDR3. CDR1 and CDR2 (germline): SGHRS, YFSETQ. The CDR3 spells CASSRRGDLDNTEAFF. In DNA, the CDR3 is TGCGCCAGCAGCCGGCGGGGGGACCTCGACAACACTGAAGCTTTCTTT.

The sample holds many counts of this clonotype. The rearrangement links TRBV2 to TRBJ2-2; TRBD2 matches at 14 bases. From germline, CDR1 is SNHLY and CDR2 FYNNEI. The J segment lost 1 base and the V segment lost 7 bases, leaving 8 bases of the junction unmatched. This CDR3 comprises 18 residues. For the CDR3, the DNA is TGTGCCAGCAACCCCGGACTAGCGGGAGGCATGAACACCGGGGAGCTGTTTTTT. Translated, it gives CASNPGLAGGMNTGELFF.

This clonotype came up many times. The chain carries TRBV11-1 and TRBJ1-2, with D uncertain. The CDR3 totals 13 residues. With 4 bases removed from V and 0 bases from J, the gap between germline ends came to 6 bases. In germline, CDR1 is SGHAT, CDR2 FQDESV (reference sequence). The chain's CDR3 is CASSWTANYGYTF. Here the CDR3 DNA reads TGTGCCAGCAGCTGGACGGCTAACTATGGCTACACCTTC.

The rearrangement links TRBV20-1 to TRBJ2-1; 10 bases line up with TRBD2. There are 15 residues in the CDR3. V gave up 0 bases and J gave up 7 bases; unmatched junction bases: 6. Germline assignment: CDR1 DFQATT and CDR2 SNEGSKA (reference sequence). CDR3 residues: CSARDQAGGLNEQFF. CDR3 nucleotides: TGCAGTGCTAGAGATCAAGCGGGAGGGTTGAATGAGCAGTTCTTC.

This clonotype was counted many times. The chain is built from TRBV18 and TRBJ2-4; perhaps TRBD1 as D (5 bases). The V gene's germline CDR1 is KGHSH and CDR2 LQKENI. The CDR3 consists of 17 residues. Trimming pared 3 bases from V and 2 bases from J, leaving 17 bases between. This CDR3 is CASSPRVVGATKNIQYF. The CDR3 coding sequence is TGTGCCAGCTCACCCCGGGTCGTAGGGGCGACCAAAAACATTCAGTACTTC.

J is TRBJ2-7 and V is TRBV28; D is undetermined. In germline, CDR1 is MDHEN, CDR2 SYDVKM. The length of the CDR3 is 11 residues. V lost 7 bases and J lost 5, with 9 bases in between. CDR3 sequence: CASTLRNEQYF. As DNA, the CDR3 is TGTGCCAGCACTCTACGGAACGAGCAGTACTTC.

The J gene is TRBJ2-3, the V gene TRBV14, with 10 bases that match TRBD2. V lost 0 bases, J lost 3 bases, and 6 bases stayed unmatched. The germline CDR1 and CDR2 sequences are SGHDN and FVKESK. The CDR3 is 17 residues long. This chain's CDR3 is CASSQEVLAGRTDTQYF. The CDR3 nucleotides are TGTGCCAGCAGCCAAGAAGTACTAGCGGGGAGAACAGATACGCAGTATTTT. Supplemented by reference TRBV14 and TRBJ2-3, the full variable domain reads EAGVTQFPSHSVIEKGQTVTLRCDPISGHDNLYWYRRVMGKEIKFLLHFVKESKQDESGMPNNRFLAERTGGTYSTLKVQPAELEDSGVYFCASSQEVLAGRTDTQYFGPGTRLTVL.

This clonotype was counted at least ten times. The J gene is TRBJ1-4, the V gene TRBV3-1; D is unclear. The V gene's germline CDR1 is LGHDT and CDR2 YNNKEL (reference sequence). CDR3 length: 15 amino acids. With 3 bases removed from V and 13 bases from J, the gap between germline ends came to 21 bases. The CDR3 region has the DNA TGTGCCAGCAGCCACCGGGCAGTGGGATCGGGAGGACTGTTTTTT. Encoded protein: CASSHRAVGSGGLFF. The full variable domain, with the rest looked up from reference TRBV3-1 and TRBJ1-4, is DTAVSQTPKYLVTQMGNDKSIKCEQNLGHDTMYWYKQDSKKFLKIMFSYNNKELIINETVPNRFSPKSPDKAHLNLHINSLELGDSAVYFCASSHRAVGSGGLFFGSGTQLSVL.

This rearrangement joins TRBV29-1 to TRBJ2-1, with 15 positions matching TRBD2. Trimming took 0 bases from V and 7 from J; bases not matched to a gene: 1. The germline V gene encodes CDR1 SQVTM and CDR2 ANQGSEA. CDR3 size: 15 residues. CDR3 coding DNA: TGCAGCGTTGAAGAGGGGACTAGCGGGGGGAATGAGCAGTTCTTC. Its translation: CSVEEGTSGGNEQFF.

A few counts support this clonotype. The gene calls are TRBV6-1 and TRBJ1-2; 12 nucleotides match TRBD1. J was trimmed by 2 bases and V by 8 bases; bases with no gene match: 6. The CDR3 loop spans 15 amino acids. CDR1 and CDR2 (germline): MNHNS, SASEGT. CDR3 in DNA: TGTGCCAGCCAGGGACAGGGGGCGGAAAACTATGGCTACACCTTC. Protein product: CASQGQGAENYGYTF.

This clonotype showed up many times. J is TRBJ2-7 and V is TRBV4-1, with TRBD1 matching over 8 bases. CDR1 is MGHRA and CDR2 is YSYEKL in the germline V gene. The CDR3 runs 15 residues. V trimming: 3 bases; J trimming: 2 bases; junction bases outside the gene matches: 6. The DNA for the CDR3 is TGCGCCAGCAGCCATCCGGGACAGGTTACCTACGAGCAGTACTTC. Residues: CASSHPGQVTYEQYF.

The chain has TRBV28 and TRBJ1-6, with 9 positions matching TRBD1. Germline CDR1 MDHEN, CDR2 SYDVKM. The CDR3 loop spans 19 amino acids. Germline trimming cut 5 bases from V and 0 bases from J; bases unmatched to any gene: 11. In DNA, the CDR3 is TGTGCCAGCAGTGTGACCGGGACAGGGAGAAGCTCCTATAATTCACCCCTCCACTTT. Protein sequence: CASSVTGTGRSSYNSPLHF.

The chain has TRBV19 and TRBJ1-1; weak D call: TRBD1 (5 bases). CDR1 is LNHDA, CDR2 SQIVND, per germline (reference sequence). The V and J ends lost 7 bases and 4 bases respectively, with 19 bases between them. The CDR3 is 15 amino acids. The DNA for the CDR3 is TGTGCCAGTACACGGACGACAGTTATGAGCACTGAAGCTTTCTTT. Translating gives CASTRTTVMSTEAFF.

This clonotype occurred many times. The gene calls are TRBV9 and TRBJ2-5, with a possible D match to TRBD2 (5 bases). The V gene's germline CDR1 is SGDLS and CDR2 YYNGEE. V lost 1 base, J lost 2 bases, and 15 bases lay in between. The CDR3 is 16 amino acids. The CDR3, as DNA: TGTGCCAGCAGCGTATCGGATCGTGGCGGGCAAGAGACCCAGTACTTC. Encoded protein: CASSVSDRGGQETQYF.